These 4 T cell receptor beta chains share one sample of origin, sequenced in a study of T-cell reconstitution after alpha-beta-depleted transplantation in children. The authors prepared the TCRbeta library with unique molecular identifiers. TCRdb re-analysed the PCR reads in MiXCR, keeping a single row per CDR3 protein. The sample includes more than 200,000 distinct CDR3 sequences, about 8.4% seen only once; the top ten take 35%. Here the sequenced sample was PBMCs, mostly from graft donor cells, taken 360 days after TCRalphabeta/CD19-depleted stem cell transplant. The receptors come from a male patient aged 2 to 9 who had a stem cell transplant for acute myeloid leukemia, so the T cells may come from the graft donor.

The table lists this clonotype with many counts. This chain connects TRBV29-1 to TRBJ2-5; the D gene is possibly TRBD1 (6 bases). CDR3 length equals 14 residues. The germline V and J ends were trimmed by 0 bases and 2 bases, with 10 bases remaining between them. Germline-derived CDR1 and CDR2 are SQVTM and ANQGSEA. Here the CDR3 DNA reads TGCAGCGTTGAAGATATAGGGGGTCAAGAGACCCAGTACTTC. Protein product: CSVEDIGGQETQYF.

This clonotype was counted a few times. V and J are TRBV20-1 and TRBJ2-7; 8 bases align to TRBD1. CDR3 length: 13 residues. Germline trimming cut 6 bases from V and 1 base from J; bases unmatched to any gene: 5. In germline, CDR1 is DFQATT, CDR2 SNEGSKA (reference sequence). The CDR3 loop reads CSAIRQGSYEQYF. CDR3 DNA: TGCAGTGCAATACGACAGGGGTCCTACGAGCAGTACTTC.

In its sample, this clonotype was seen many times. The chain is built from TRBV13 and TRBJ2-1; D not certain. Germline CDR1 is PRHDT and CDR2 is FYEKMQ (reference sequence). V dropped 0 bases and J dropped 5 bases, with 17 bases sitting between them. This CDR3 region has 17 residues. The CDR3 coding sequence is TGTGCCAGCAGCTTAGGCCTCATAACCTACGCCAACAATGAGCAGTTCTTC. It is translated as CASSLGLITYANNEQFF.

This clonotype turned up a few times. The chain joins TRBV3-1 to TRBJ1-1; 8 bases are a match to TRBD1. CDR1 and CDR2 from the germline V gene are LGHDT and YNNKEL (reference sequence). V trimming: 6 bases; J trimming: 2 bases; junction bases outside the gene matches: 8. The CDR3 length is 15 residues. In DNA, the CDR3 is TGTGCCAGCAGACCCTTCGGACAGGGTAACACTGAAGCTTTCTTT. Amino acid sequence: CASRPFGQGNTEAFF.